What follows are 22 T cell receptor beta chains derived from one specimen sequenced in a study of CD8 T cells in ankylosing spondylitis. TCRdb re-called the 5' RACE reads with MiXCR, one entry per CDR3 protein. In the table there are about 250,000 distinct CDR3 sequences, roughly 32% of which are singletons. Sequencing was done on a sample of blood, either unsorted or a sorted T cell fraction (not recorded which). The receptors come from a male donor with ankylosing spondylitis or in good health (not recorded which).

The rearrangement joins TRBV27 to TRBJ2-1; TRBD2 agrees at 9 bases. J gave up 9 bases and V 7 bases, and 13 bases lay outside the gene matches. CDR3 length equals 15 residues. The germline CDR1 and CDR2 sequences are MNHEY and SMNVEV (reference sequence). CDR3 bases: TGTGCCAGCACCCCTGGGGTAGCGGGGGTAGGTGAGCAGTTCTTC. Protein: CASTPGVAGVGEQFF.

This clonotype showed up just a few times. The chain has TRBV27 and TRBJ2-7, with TRBD1 as a possible D gene (6 bases). The V end was cut by 6 bases, the J end by 1 base, with 10 bases between. Germline V gene sequence: CDR1 MNHEY, CDR2 SMNVEV (reference sequence). This CDR3 spans 13 amino acids. The chain's CDR3 is CASSRGISYEQYF. CDR3 nucleotides: TGTGCCAGCAGCAGGGGTATATCCTACGAGCAGTACTTC.

This clonotype has a handful of counts. The chain joins TRBV25-1 to TRBJ2-1, with D hard to call. V lost 2 bases and J 1 base, leaving 18 bases between the germline ends. This CDR3 comprises 18 residues. Germline V gives CDR1 MGHDK, CDR2 SYGVNS. The CDR3: CASSEPGLKDGSYNEQFF. The CDR3 DNA sequence: TGTGCCAGCAGTGAACCCGGGTTAAAGGACGGGTCCTACAATGAGCAGTTCTTC. The variable domain in full, completed from reference TRBV25-1 and TRBJ2-1, reads EADIYQTPRYLVIGTGKKITLECSQTMGHDKMYWYQQDPGMELHLIHYSYGVNSTEKGDLSSESTVSRIRTEHFPLTLESARPSHTSQYLCASSEPGLKDGSYNEQFFGPGTRLTVL.

The rearrangement links TRBV29-1 to TRBJ2-5; TRBD2 might be the D (6 bases). This CDR3 has 13 residues. Trimming left V 6 bases short and J 2 bases short, with 13 bases between. Germline values: CDR1 SQVTM, CDR2 ANQGSEA. CDR3 nucleotides: TGCAGCGTCTACACCGGGAGACAAGAGACCCAGTACTTC. It codes for CSVYTGRQETQYF.

This chain connects TRBV4-2 to TRBJ2-1, with 13 bases fitting TRBD2. This CDR3 has 14 amino acids. Germline-derived CDR1 and CDR2 are LGHNA and YNFKEQ. V lost 4 bases to trimming and J lost 9 bases; unmatched junction nucleotides: 3. In DNA, the CDR3 is TGTGCCAGCAGCCCGGGACTAGCGGGGTTTGAGCAGTTCTTC. Its protein is CASSPGLAGFEQFF.

This clonotype was recorded a few times. The chain links TRBV10-3 to TRBJ2-5, with a tentative D call TRBD2 (6 bases). CDR1 and CDR2 (germline): ENHRY, SYGVKD. Trimming removed 0 bases from V and 4 bases from J, with 12 bases in between. The CDR3 is 15 amino acids. CDR3: CAISESSGVGETQYF. CDR3 nucleotide sequence: TGTGCCATCAGTGAGTCATCGGGGGTAGGAGAGACCCAGTACTTC.

The chain has TRBV5-6 and TRBJ2-5; D gene ambiguous. Trimming cost V 1 base and J 5 bases, with 24 bases left between them. The CDR3 contains 18 residues. The germline V gene has CDR1 SGHDT and CDR2 YYEEEE. The CDR3 region is CASSLTFRHRGTRETQYF. DNA of the CDR3: TGTGCCAGCAGCTTGACCTTCCGACACCGTGGAACCAGGGAGACCCAGTACTTC. Full variable domain (outside the CDR3, taken from reference TRBV5-6 and TRBJ2-5): DAGVTQSPTHLIKTRGQQVTLRCSPKSGHDTVSWYQQALGQGPQFIFQYYEEEERQRGNFPDRFSGHQFPNYSSELNVNALLLGDSALYLCASSLTFRHRGTRETQYFGPGTRLLVL.

This clonotype occurred a few times. The J gene is TRBJ2-2, the V gene TRBV20-1; D possibly uses TRBD1 or TRBD2 (5 bases each). V was trimmed by 3 bases and J by 5 bases, leaving 10 bases between them. The CDR3 is made up of 13 amino acids. Germline-derived CDR1 and CDR2 are DFQATT and SNEGSKA (reference sequence). The CDR3 nucleotides are TGCAGTGCTAGCAGGGAGAGTACCGGGGAGCTGTTTTTT. It specifies CSASRESTGELFF.

The chain has TRBV12-3 or TRBV12-4 and TRBJ2-3; D is uncertain. V lost 3 bases and J 0 bases, leaving 10 bases between the germline ends. The length of the CDR3 is 15 residues. This CDR3 reads CASSLWGASTDTQYF. CDR3 coding DNA: TGTGCCAGCAGTTTGTGGGGTGCTAGCACAGATACGCAGTATTTT.

This clonotype was counted only a few times. This chain uses TRBV7-2 with TRBJ1-3; D gene unclear. V was cut by 11 bases and J by 0 bases, with 17 bases left in between. The CDR3 covers 15 residues. Germline assignment: CDR1 SGHTA and CDR2 FQGNSA. The CDR3 bases are TGTGCCGCACAAAGCCAGCTCAGCTCTGGAAACACCATATATTTT. Translation gives CAAQSQLSSGNTIYF.

The V and J genes are TRBV12-3 or TRBV12-4 and TRBJ1-2, with 9 bases fitting TRBD1. V trimming: 3 bases; J trimming: 1 base; junction bases outside the gene matches: 9. The CDR3 runs to 17 residues. CDR3 sequence (DNA): TGTGCCAGCAGTTTCTTCCTCGGACAGGGGCATAACTATGGCTACACCTTC. Residues: CASSFFLGQGHNYGYTF.

This sequence joins TRBV12-3 or TRBV12-4 and TRBJ2-2, with D tentatively TRBD1 (5 bases). V was trimmed by 3 bases and J by 4 bases, leaving 12 bases between them. CDR3 size: 15 residues. The CDR3 sequence is CASSFGTGLTGELFF. Written as DNA, the CDR3 is TGTGCCAGCAGTTTCGGTACAGGCCTCACCGGGGAGCTGTTTTTT.

The chain carries TRBV5-1 and TRBJ2-2; D ambiguous. CDR1 and CDR2 from the germline V gene are SGHRS and YFSETQ. The CDR3 has 13 amino acids. V was clipped by 2 bases and J by 2 bases, with 4 bases between them. In DNA form, the CDR3 reads TGCGCCAGCAGCTTCGCTAACACCGGGGAGCTGTTTTTT. Translation gives CASSFANTGELFF.

This clonotype was observed a handful of times. J is TRBJ2-7 and V is TRBV29-1, with D possibly matching TRBD1 (7 bases). CDR1 is SQVTM and CDR2 is ANQGSEA in the germline V gene. The CDR3 extends over 15 amino acids. V lost 0 bases, J lost 4 bases, and 16 bases lay in between. CDR3 region: CSVEDPDREDYEQYF. The CDR3 nucleotides are TGCAGCGTTGAAGATCCAGACAGGGAGGATTACGAGCAGTACTTC.

This clonotype has more than one count but fewer than ten. The chain employs TRBV20-1 and TRBJ1-2; possible D gene TRBD1, 6 bases. The CDR3 loop spans 12 amino acids. Trimming stripped 6 bases from V and 2 bases from J, with 10 bases between. Germline V gene lookup returns CDR1 DFQATT and CDR2 SNEGSKA (reference sequence). DNA of the CDR3: TGCAGTGCCGCTCAGGGGAACTATGGCTACACCTTC. This gives the protein CSAAQGNYGYTF.

This clonotype was recorded at least ten times. The rearrangement links TRBV20-1 to TRBJ2-2; D is perhaps TRBD2 (5 bases). There are 12 residues in the CDR3. The V end was cut by 3 bases, the J end by 3 bases, with 5 bases between. The germline V gene has CDR1 DFQATT and CDR2 SNEGSKA (reference sequence). The CDR3 sequence: CSASGDTGELFF. The CDR3 DNA is TGCAGTGCTAGCGGGGACACCGGGGAGCTGTTTTTT.

This clonotype was recorded many times. The chain is built from TRBV29-1 and TRBJ2-1; D is perhaps TRBD1 (6 bases). The CDR3 covers 16 residues. The germline CDR1 and CDR2 sequences are SQVTM and ANQGSEA. V was cut by 3 bases and J by 2 bases, with 17 bases left in between. CDR3 sequence (DNA): TGCAGCGTTGATCCGGGTCAGGGGCCGACCTACAATGAGCAGTTCTTC. This encodes CSVDPGQGPTYNEQFF.

V usage is TRBV10-3 and J usage is TRBJ2-7; the D is unclear. This CDR3 is built from 13 residues. The germline CDR1 and CDR2 sequences are ENHRY and SYGVKD. Trimming took off 0 bases at V and 5 bases at J, with 8 bases between the two ends. Here the CDR3 reads CAISESSGHEQYF. CDR3 in DNA: TGTGCCATCAGTGAGTCCAGTGGGCACGAGCAGTACTTC.

A few counts support this clonotype. The V gene is TRBV6-1, the J gene TRBJ2-7, with 7 bases fitting TRBD1. With V trimmed by 11 bases and J by 0 bases, 13 bases remained unmatched. Germline CDR1 reads MNHNS; CDR2 reads SASEGT. This CDR3 spans 15 amino acids. The CDR3 loop is CAAAPGQWNSYEQYF. Here the CDR3 DNA reads TGTGCCGCTGCTCCGGGACAGTGGAACTCCTACGAGCAGTACTTC.

This clonotype was counted only a few times. The CDR3 DNA follows: TGTGCCAGCAGTTTAAATGGCGGGGGGGCCAGGTATGAGCAGTTCTTC. Amino acid sequence: CASSLNGGGARYEQFF. The chain carries TRBV12-3 or TRBV12-4 and TRBJ2-1; 9 nucleotides line up with TRBD2. Trimming at V came to 2 bases and at J to 8 bases, leaving 10 bases not matched to a gene. The CDR3 sequence is 16 residues long.

The chain carries TRBV6-5 and TRBJ2-7; no reliable D call. Trimming left V 2 bases short and J 4 bases short, with 12 bases between. CDR3 length equals 14 residues. CDR1 and CDR2 from the germline V gene are MNHEY and SVGAGI. The CDR3 spells CASSYGGSTYEQYF. The CDR3 region has the DNA TGTGCCAGCAGTTACGGTGGGTCTACGTACGAGCAGTACTTC.

This clonotype was counted a few times. The chain combines TRBV20-1 with TRBJ1-4; D remains ambiguous. In germline, CDR1 is DFQATT, CDR2 SNEGSKA (reference sequence). V lost 3 bases and J 4 bases, leaving 12 bases between the germline ends. The CDR3 sequence is 14 residues long. The CDR3 nucleotides are TGCAGTGCTAGGCCCCAGGCGAATAATGAAAAACTGTTTTTT. Protein sequence: CSARPQANNEKLFF.